Below, 14 T cell receptor beta chains from the same sample are listed, as sequenced in a study of molecular identifiers for immune sequencing clone quantification. One entry per CDR3 protein results from TCRdb running MiXCR on the PCR reads. The sample carries about 640,000 distinct CDR3 sequences, roughly 21% recorded once. Sequenced material: naive CD8+ T cells from blood, with Jurkat cell RNA spiked in. Subset indicated: FACS-sorted CD8+CD4-CCR7+CD45RA+ naive T cells. All receptors come from a human donor in good health. Some libraries in this study had Jurkat cell RNA spiked in.

Regarding this clonotype: A much larger clone lies one base from this, so it may be a read error. The chain employs TRBV12-3 or TRBV12-4 and TRBJ2-2; no clear D gene. The CDR3 covers 12 residues. The CDR3 DNA reads TGTGCCTGCAGTAGTCAGTCCGGGGAGCTGTTTTTT. It yields the protein CACSSQSGELFF.

This clonotype was counted at least ten times. This chain connects TRBV6-2 or TRBV6-3 to TRBJ2-7; 10 nucleotides line up with TRBD2. The CDR3 totals 16 residues. Germline values: CDR1 MNHEY, CDR2 SVGEGT. The junction had 9 bases not matched to a gene; V was cut back by 1 base and J by 6 bases. The CDR3 region is CASSYFHLAGEGEQYF. In DNA, the CDR3 is TGTGCCAGCAGTTACTTCCACCTAGCGGGGGAAGGCGAGCAGTACTTC.

The chain's CDR3 is CSALQWAEAFF. The CDR3 nucleotides read TGCAGTGCTCTTCAGTGGGCTGAAGCTTTCTTT. The rearrangement uses TRBV20-1 and TRBJ1-1; no definite D call. V was trimmed by 5 bases and J by 6 bases, leaving 10 bases between them. Germline V lookup: CDR1 DFQATT, CDR2 SNEGSKA (reference sequence). The CDR3 length is 11 residues.

As to this clonotype: A much larger clonotype is one base distant, so this may be a read error. The chain carries TRBV24-1 and TRBJ2-2; no definite D call. Germline assignment: CDR1 KGHDR and CDR2 SFDVKD. The CDR3 is made up of 14 amino acids. V lost 1 base, J lost 6 bases, and 8 bases lay in between. CDR3 region: CATSDFLNAGELFF. DNA of the CDR3: TGTGCCACCAGTGATTTCCTTAACGCCGGGGAGCTGTTTTTT.

This clonotype was seen at least ten times. The CDR3 coding sequence is TGCAGTGCGTCCGGGGCAGAATTTTCCTACGAGCAGTACTTC. Amino acid sequence: CSASGAEFSYEQYF. The chain joins TRBV20-1 to TRBJ2-7; tentatively, D is TRBD1 or TRBD2 (5 bases each). V lost 6 bases and J lost 1, with 16 bases in between. Germline CDR1 DFQATT, CDR2 SNEGSKA (reference sequence). CDR3 size: 14 residues.

To note about this clonotype: With a much larger clone just one base away, this may be a read error. This rearrangement joins TRBV5-1 to TRBJ2-3; D remains unclear. V was cut by 2 bases and J by 2 bases, with 12 bases left in between. Per germline, CDR1 SGHRS and CDR2 YFSETQ. The CDR3 is 15 residues long. CDR3 in amino acids: CASSFYSEDTDTQYF. The CDR3, as DNA: TGCGCCAGCAGCTTTTATTCAGAAGACACAGATACGCAGTATTTT. The whole variable domain, filled in from reference TRBV5-1 and TRBJ2-3, reads KAGVTQTPRYLIKTRGQQVTLSCSPISGHRSVSWYQQTPGQGLQFLFEYFSETQRNKGNFPGRFSGRQFSNSRSEMNVSTLELGDSALYLCASSFYSEDTDTQYFGPGTRLTVL.

This clonotype has a count of ten or more. Germline is not matched at one junction end, which may reflect a read error. The chain carries TRBV7-7 and TRBJ2-1, with D tentatively TRBD2 (5 bases). Germline-derived CDR1 and CDR2 are SSHAT and FNYEAQ (reference sequence). This CDR3 has 13 residues. The CDR3 sequence: CASRRALEDEQFF. The CDR3 nucleotides are TGTGCTAGCAGAAGGGCCCTGGAGGATGAGCAGTTCTTC.

Details on this clonotype: It may be a read error: a sequence one base away is much more abundant. J is TRBJ1-1 and V is TRBV12-3 or TRBV12-4; no firm D call. The CDR3 extends over 14 amino acids. The DNA of the CDR3 is TGTGCCAGCAGTTCGGAGCTAATGAACATTGAAGCTTTCTTT. This codes for CASSSELMNIEAFF.

Many counts were recorded for this clonotype. This chain links TRBV28 with TRBJ2-7, with 8 bases identical to TRBD1. V trimming: 5 bases; J trimming: 5 bases; junction bases outside the gene matches: 14. CDR1 MDHEN and CDR2 SYDVKM come from the germline V gene. CDR3 length equals 16 residues. This chain's CDR3 is CASSDIRGPVGDEQYF. The CDR3 DNA reads as TGTGCCAGCAGTGATATCAGGGGGCCGGTAGGAGACGAGCAGTACTTC.

In regard to this clonotype: It may be a read error: a sequence one base away is much more abundant. This rearrangement joins TRBV20-1 to TRBJ2-7, with TRBD2 matching over 8 bases. The junction had 4 bases not matched to a gene; V was cut back by 1 base and J by 2 bases. The CDR3 has 14 amino acids. CDR1 DFQATT and CDR2 SNEGSKA come from the germline V gene (reference sequence). The CDR3 DNA reads TGCAGTGCTAGAGTCCAGCGGGAGACCTACGAGCAGTACTTC. Its translation: CSARVQRETYEQYF.

This clonotype was seen only a few times. This may stem from a read error, because a much larger clone lies one nucleotide away. The chain links TRBV28 to TRBJ1-1; 11 bases line up with TRBD1. Looked up from germline, CDR1 is MDHEN and CDR2 is SYDVKM. This CDR3 spans 12 amino acids. CDR3 protein: CASSTGTGGASF. The CDR3 nucleotides read TGTGCCAGCAGTACCGGGACAGGGGGTGCTTCCTTT.

With regard to this clonotype: A much larger clone lies a single base off, so this may be a read error. V gene TRBV12-3 or TRBV12-4 combines with J gene TRBJ2-2, with 9 bases identical to TRBD2. The CDR3 loop spans 15 amino acids. In DNA form, the CDR3 reads TGTGCCAGCAGAGCAGGGACTAGCAGAGCCGGGGAGCTGGTTTTT. It specifies CASRAGTSRAGELVF.

This clonotype was recorded many times. The V and J genes are TRBV6-6 and TRBJ2-3; 7 nucleotides line up with TRBD2. Germline loops: CDR1 MNHNY, CDR2 SVGAGI (reference sequence). The CDR3 spans 18 residues. V gave up 2 bases and J gave up 2 bases; unmatched junction bases: 13. This CDR3 reads CASSYRAGEDHYTDTQYF. Here the CDR3 DNA reads TGTGCCAGCAGTTACAGGGCGGGAGAGGACCACTACACAGATACGCAGTATTTT.

This clonotype was seen ten or more times. The chain has TRBV28 and TRBJ2-3, with unresolved D. Germline-derived CDR1 and CDR2 are MDHEN and SYDVKM. Trimming removed 4 bases at V and 1 base at J, with 15 bases between. The CDR3 has 16 amino acids. CDR3 residues: CASSSRLLSGTDTQYF. The CDR3 coding sequence is TGTGCCAGCAGTTCCCGTTTATTATCTGGCACAGATACGCAGTATTTT.